These T cell receptor beta chains were read from a single sample in a study of cytotoxic CD8 clonotypes in ibrutinib-treated CLL. Profiling relied on immunoSEQ multiplex PCR, and the TCRdb table lists in-frame clones only, not all of them. The sample carries roughly 15,000 clones, 50% to 55% recorded once. The sample was PBMCs, taken at a 24-month disease-progression time point, from a patient treated with ibrutinib. All receptors derive from a human donor with chronic lymphocytic leukemia. CDR3s include the opening cysteine and the closing phenylalanine or tryptophan.

v_call	j_call	cdr3_aa
TRBV11-2	TRBJ2-5	CASSFPTGRETQYF
TRBV19	TRBJ1-1	CASTTGGSFTEAFF
TRBV28	TRBJ2-2	CASSSYRGDYTGELFF
TRBV30	TRBJ1-5	CAWKDRGLQPQHF
TRBV5-1	TRBJ1-5	CASSYRGGSNQPQHF
TRBV5-1	TRBJ1-1	CASSLGSEAFF
TRBV4-2	TRBJ2-1	CASSLFGQGSNEQFF
TRBV19	TRBJ2-2	CASSIRQGTNTGELFF
TRBV6-5	TRBJ1-2	CASSYRGFDYGYTF
TRBV9	TRBJ2-1	CASSPLGGGLAGGGEQFF
TRBV2	TRBJ1-4	CASKSGTGNEKLFF
TRBV18	TRBJ1-2	CASVVADYGYTF
TRBV5-6	TRBJ2-3	CASSSLQPDTQYF
TRBV10-1	TRBJ2-1	CASSESGTSLNEQFF
TRBV4-1	TRBJ1-1	CASSQSGTGFRNTEAFF
TRBV2	TRBJ1-6	CASSPDRGYNSPLHF
TRBV5-1	TRBJ1-1	CASRPTQGSTEAFF
TRBV2	TRBJ2-2	CASSEGEAGELFF
TRBV2	TRBJ1-5	CASKREQGNQPQHF
TRBV2	TRBJ1-5	CASSEWPQGNQPQHF
TRBV7-9	TRBJ2-7	CASRPTGSYYEQYF
TRBV5-4	TRBJ1-3	CAAGESSGNTIYF
TRBV5-5	TRBJ1-1	CASSGGTAVEAFF
TRBV19	TRBJ1-5	CASSIEGGGNQPQHF
TRBV30	TRBJ1-4	CAWSVTGGEKLFF
TRBV9	TRBJ1-2	CASSVWDSSNYGYTF
TRBV9	TRBJ1-4	CASSVAEGGINEKLFF
TRBV9	TRBJ1-5	CASSVRGVDQPQHF
TRBV20-1	TRBJ1-6	CSADTVGALHF
TRBV7-6	TRBJ1-1	CASSADTGGDTEAFF
TRBV6-6	TRBJ2-1	CASSSRGSDNEQFF
TRBV27	TRBJ1-2	CASSPRRLDYGYTF
TRBV7-9	TRBJ1-2	CASSLGQGNYGYTF
TRBV5-4	TRBJ2-5	CASSFRETQYF
TRBV29-1	TRBJ1-2	CSVAGTGGSPYGYTF
TRBV6-4	TRBJ2-3	CASIPTGASTDTQYF
TRBV2	TRBJ1-1	CATGSRGNTEAFF
TRBV6-1	TRBJ1-6	CASRELLESPLHF
TRBV19	TRBJ1-1	CASSTTANTEAFF
TRBV5-4	TRBJ1-1	CATLQGPEAFF
TRBV4-2	TRBJ2-2	CASSQSPGPKVPGELFF
TRBV5-1	TRBJ2-5	CASSLGYLQETQYF
TRBV6-5	TRBJ2-2	CASSKTGELFF
TRBV5-1	TRBJ1-3	CASSYRQGATIYF
TRBV4-1	TRBJ2-2	CASSQGTGAGELFF
TRBV5-6	TRBJ2-6	CASSGAMSQSRANVLTF
TRBV4-1	TRBJ1-2	CASSPQLLSNYGYTF
TRBV5-4	TRBJ1-1	CASSLLDRQNTEAFF
TRBV5-5	TRBJ2-7	CASSFNRDRGREQYF
TRBV5-6	TRBJ2-1	CASSLNNEQFF
TRBV29-1	TRBJ2-2	CSAMTGELFF